One and the same sample provided the 14 T cell receptor beta chains below, sequenced in a study of control samples from healthy donors and cancer patients. Data came from immunoSEQ multiplex PCR; TCRdb stores just in-frame clones and leaves some out. Among just over 50,000 clones listed, 85% to 90% were seen once. The sequencing sample was made of PBMCs. These receptors originate from a man in his fifties or sixties with head and neck cancer.

This chain links TRBV6-5 with TRBJ2-2, with 9 bases aligning to TRBD1. J was trimmed by 3 bases and V by 1 base; bases with no gene match: 3. The CDR3 spans 16 residues. Germline V gene lookup returns CDR1 MNHEY and CDR2 SVGAGI. CDR3 protein: CASSYLGQGHTGELFF. The CDR3 DNA is TGTGCCAGCAGTTACTTAGGACAGGGGCACACCGGGGAGCTGTTTTTT.

The chain recombines TRBV6-1 with TRBJ2-1; TRBD2 matches 7 bases. The length of the CDR3 is 17 residues. J was trimmed by 2 bases and V by 1 base; bases with no gene match: 8. Germline-derived CDR1 and CDR2 are MNHNS and SASEGT. CDR3 in DNA: TGTGCCAGCAGTGAAGGTGTAGCGGGCCTGACCTACAATGAGCAGTTCTTC. Translated, it gives CASSEGVAGLTYNEQFF.

This clone was detected only a few times. The J gene is TRBJ1-5, the V gene TRBV2; the match to TRBD1 covers 9 bases. Losses at the gene ends were 7 bases for V and 3 bases for J; bases not matched to a gene: 7. Germline CDR1 and CDR2: SNHLY and FYNNEI. The CDR3 has 15 amino acids. The CDR3: CASTPGTGSNQPQHF. Written as DNA, the CDR3 is TGTGCCAGCACCCCGGGGACAGGGTCCAATCAGCCCCAGCATTTT.

This chain uses TRBV18 with TRBJ2-7; 12 nucleotides align to TRBD2. Germline assignment: CDR1 KGHSH and CDR2 LQKENI. This CDR3 contains 19 residues. V lost 0 bases, J lost 0 bases, and 9 bases stayed unmatched. DNA for the CDR3: TGTGCCAGCTCACCACCTCCTAGTCTAGCGGGGGGGAGCTCCTACGAGCAGTACTTC. Translating it yields CASSPPPSLAGGSSYEQYF.

The chain links TRBV30 to TRBJ1-5; no clear D gene. The CDR3 sequence is 13 residues long. In germline, CDR1 is GTSNPN, CDR2 SVGIG (reference sequence). Between the trimmed V and J ends, which lost 0 bases and 2 bases, there was a span of 5 bases. The CDR3 sequence: CAWSVDGNQPQHF. Here the CDR3 DNA reads TGTGCCTGGAGTGTAGATGGCAATCAGCCCCAGCATTTT.

This chain uses TRBV27 with TRBJ2-7; TRBD2 matches at 8 bases. CDR3 length equals 14 residues. After removal of 2 bases from V and 5 bases from J, the junction contained 5 bases not matched to a gene. Germline loops: CDR1 MNHEY, CDR2 SMNVEV (reference sequence). The CDR3: CASSLGGRINEQYF. The CDR3 bases are TGTGCCAGCAGTTTAGGCGGGAGGATAAACGAGCAGTACTTC.

The CDR3 DNA sequence: TGTGCCTGGACTAGCGGGAGGGGGGATACGCAGTATTTT. Protein: CAWTSGRGDTQYF. The chain couples TRBV30 to TRBJ2-3; TRBD2 agrees at 12 bases. The germline V gene has CDR1 GTSNPN and CDR2 SVGIG (reference sequence). CDR3 size: 13 residues. The J segment lost 6 bases and the V segment lost 4 bases, leaving 2 bases of the junction unmatched.

The J gene is TRBJ2-7, the V gene TRBV27; 8 positions agree with TRBD1. In germline, CDR1 is MNHEY, CDR2 SMNVEV (reference sequence). There are 12 residues in the CDR3. The ends lost 4 bases at V and 8 bases at J; junction bases unmatched: 4. The CDR3 DNA is TGTGCCAGCAGTTCCACAGGGGGAAAGCAGTACTTC. Translating it yields CASSSTGGKQYF.

This clone appeared a single time. The rearrangement joins TRBV5-1 to TRBJ1-4; D remains unclear. CDR3 length: 15 amino acids. The germline gives CDR1 SGHRS, CDR2 YFSETQ. V was clipped by 4 bases and J by 4 bases, with 14 bases between them. In DNA form, the CDR3 reads TGCGCCAGCAGCCCAGCCACGGGGATTAATGAAAAACTGTTTTTT. Amino acids: CASSPATGINEKLFF.

The V gene is TRBV5-4, the J gene TRBJ2-1; TRBD1 aligns across 11 bases. The CDR3 loop spans 15 amino acids. Germline V gene data show CDR1 as SGHNT and CDR2 as YYREEE (reference sequence). V shed 6 bases, J shed 6 bases, and the junction held 8 bases outside the gene matches. Here the CDR3 reads CASILDRGPFNEQFF. The CDR3 DNA follows: TGTGCCAGCATCCTGGACAGGGGGCCTTTCAATGAGCAGTTCTTC.

The CDR3 is CASSLGLAGGLETQYF. The CDR3 DNA sequence: TGTGCCAGCAGCTTAGGGCTAGCGGGGGGTCTAGAGACCCAGTACTTC. The rearrangement uses TRBV7-2 and TRBJ2-5, with 11 bases identical to TRBD2. Germline CDR1 reads SGHTA; CDR2 reads FQGNSA. This CDR3 has 16 residues. V trimming: 1 base; J trimming: 4 bases; junction bases outside the gene matches: 5.

The rearrangement joins TRBV6-5 to TRBJ1-5, with 7 bases lining up with TRBD1. This CDR3 comprises 15 residues. V dropped 6 bases and J dropped 4; count of bases not matched to a gene: 9. The germline V gene has CDR1 MNHEY and CDR2 SVGAGI. CDR3 residues: CASRQNRGVNQPQHF. The CDR3 DNA reads as TGTGCCAGCAGACAGAACAGGGGTGTAAATCAGCCCCAGCATTTT.

Only a few counts were recorded for this clone. The chain joins TRBV30 to TRBJ2-5, with D perhaps given as TRBD1 or TRBD2 (5 bases each). The CDR3 has 13 amino acids. The V gene lost 2 bases and the J gene lost 5 bases, with 12 bases spanning the gap. Per germline, CDR1 GTSNPN and CDR2 SVGIG (reference sequence). The CDR3 is CAWSPGTGETQYF. The CDR3 bases are TGTGCCTGGAGTCCCGGGACGGGGGAGACCCAGTACTTC.

This clone came up once. This chain joins TRBV4-1 and TRBJ1-1; no definite D call. The V gene lost 1 base and the J gene lost 11 bases, with 29 bases spanning the gap. The CDR3 spans 18 residues. CDR1 MGHRA and CDR2 YSYEKL come from the germline V gene. The CDR3 here is CASSQVFYRGREDPRAFF. The CDR3 nucleotides are TGCGCCAGCAGCCAAGTTTTTTATCGGGGTCGTGAGGATCCTCGGGCTTTCTTT.